Shown below are 21 T cell receptor beta chains from a single sample sequenced in a study of blood T cell repertoires in COVID-19. The protocol was immunoSEQ multiplex PCR, while the TCRdb copy is restricted to in-frame clones and leaves out a portion. The repertoire holds about 90,000 clones, with 70% to 90% as singletons. Sequences were obtained from peripheral blood. The receptors stem from a man in his 60s with acute or convalescent COVID-19.

The chain carries TRBV3-1 (or the pseudogene TRBV3-2) and TRBJ1-6, with 9 positions matching TRBD1. The J segment lost 8 bases and the V segment lost 2 bases, leaving 7 bases of the junction unmatched. Germline V CDR1 and CDR2: LGHDT, YNNKEL (reference sequence). The CDR3 loop spans 16 amino acids. The CDR3 region is CASSQSRTGADSPLHF. The CDR3 region has the DNA TGTGCCAGCAGCCAATCCCGGACAGGGGCCGATTCACCCCTCCACTTT.

This chain joins TRBV30 and TRBJ2-3; D is possibly TRBD1 (5 bases). Trimming left V 0 bases short and J 4 bases short, with 8 bases between. The germline CDR1 and CDR2 sequences are GTSNPN and SVGIG (reference sequence). The CDR3 spans 13 residues. CDR3 protein: CAWSVGRADTQYF. CDR3 nucleotides: TGTGCCTGGAGTGTGGGCAGGGCAGATACGCAGTATTTT.

On this clone itself: This same CDR3 is encoded by further DNA sequences in the sample. The chain has TRBV5-1 and TRBJ2-3; 7 nucleotides agree with TRBD2. The V gene end was trimmed by 0 bases and the J gene end by 5 bases; junction bases not matched to a gene: 3. Germline lookup yields CDR1 SGHRS and CDR2 YFSETQ. The CDR3 runs 14 residues. The DNA for the CDR3 is TGCGCCAGCAGCTTGGGACTAGCAGGAGATACGCAGTATTTT. This translates into CASSLGLAGDTQYF.

V gene TRBV5-1 combines with J gene TRBJ1-1, with a tentative D call TRBD1 (6 bases). The germline gives CDR1 SGHRS, CDR2 YFSETQ. Trimming removed 0 bases from V and 0 bases from J, with 12 bases in between. The CDR3 contains 16 residues. CDR3 nucleotide sequence: TGCGCCAGCAGCTTGGGGACAGAGCAGATGAACACTGAAGCTTTCTTT. Residues: CASSLGTEQMNTEAFF.

V gene TRBV11-2 combines with J gene TRBJ1-3; no firm D call. Germline V gives CDR1 SGHAT, CDR2 FQNNGV. CDR3 length: 14 amino acids. V gave up 0 bases and J gave up 0 bases, with 3 bases separating them. The CDR3 region is CASSLEYSGNTIYF. In DNA, the CDR3 is TGTGCCAGCAGCTTAGAGTACTCTGGAAACACCATATATTTT.

This clone was counted a single time. The V gene is TRBV6-6, the J gene TRBJ1-5; D call uncertain. Germline CDR1 is MNHNY and CDR2 is SVGAGI (reference sequence). The CDR3 totals 15 residues. Trimming shortened V by 6 bases and J by 0 bases, and 12 bases separated the two germline ends. The CDR3 region is CASRTGGYSNQPQHF. Here the CDR3 DNA reads TGTGCCAGCAGGACGGGAGGCTATAGCAATCAGCCCCAGCATTTT.

The rearrangement joins TRBV6-5 to TRBJ1-2; TRBD1 matches at 11 bases. CDR1 and CDR2 from the germline V gene are MNHEY and SVGAGI. This CDR3 contains 14 residues. V lost 2 bases to trimming and J lost 7 bases; unmatched junction nucleotides: 3. The CDR3 nucleotides read TGTGCCAGCAGTTACGGCGGACAGGGGGCTGGCTACACCTTC. This translates into CASSYGGQGAGYTF.

The chain recombines TRBV15 with TRBJ2-2; tentatively, D is TRBD1 (5 bases). Germline V gene data show CDR1 as LNHNV and CDR2 as YYDKDF (reference sequence). V dropped 4 bases and J dropped 4 bases, with 13 bases sitting between them. CDR3 length: 15 amino acids. The CDR3 DNA reads TGTGCCACCAGCACCCCCAGTAGGGGCACCGGGGAGCTGTTTTTT. It specifies CATSTPSRGTGELFF.

J is TRBJ1-4 and V is TRBV23-1; 7 bases map to TRBD1. TRBV23-1 is assigned to the ORF class and has an uncertain function. This CDR3 has 17 residues. V was pared by 3 bases and J by 8 bases, with 15 bases of the junction left unmatched. The DNA of the CDR3 is TGCGCCAGCAGTCACCCCCGTCAGACAGGGTTGGGGGAAAAACTGTTTTTT. Amino acid sequence: CASSHPRQTGLGEKLFF.

This sequence joins TRBV30 and TRBJ2-7; a possible D gene is TRBD2 (6 bases). Germline V gene lookup returns CDR1 GTSNPN and CDR2 SVGIG (reference sequence). Trimming removed 1 base from V and 3 bases from J, with 10 bases in between. CDR3 length: 13 amino acids. CDR3 protein: CAWSGGDGYEQYF. CDR3 sequence (DNA): TGTGCCTGGAGTGGCGGGGATGGCTACGAGCAGTACTTC.

This clone was detected a few times. The V call is TRBV12-3 or TRBV12-4, the J call TRBJ1-1; D might be TRBD1 (5 bases). This CDR3 region has 12 residues. The V end lost 8 bases, the J end lost 4 bases, and 11 bases lay between the germline ends. CDR3 sequence (DNA): TGTGCCAGCGACAGAATGGGCACTGAAGCTTTCTTT. Translating it yields CASDRMGTEAFF.

The V gene is TRBV19, the J gene TRBJ2-3; 7 bases map to TRBD1. V lost 5 bases, J lost 5 bases, and 4 bases stayed unmatched. Germline CDR1 reads LNHDA; CDR2 reads SQIVND (reference sequence). This CDR3 spans 13 amino acids. The CDR3 DNA sequence: TGTGCCAGTAGTGTAAACAGGGGAGATACGCAGTATTTT. Translation gives CASSVNRGDTQYF.

The chain links TRBV19 to TRBJ1-5, with D possibly TRBD1 on 6 matching bases. Trimming cost V 1 base and J 0 bases, with 7 bases left between them. The germline gives CDR1 LNHDA, CDR2 SQIVND (reference sequence). The CDR3 extends over 15 amino acids. The CDR3, as DNA: TGTGCCAGTAGTATAGGGGGGCCTAGCAATCAGCCCCAGCATTTT. Its protein product is CASSIGGPSNQPQHF.

This chain links TRBV11-2 with TRBJ1-1; 8 positions agree with TRBD1. This CDR3 is 14 amino acids long. With 3 bases clipped from V and 5 bases from J, the junction kept 5 bases outside the gene matches. The germline CDR1 and CDR2 sequences are SGHAT and FQNNGV. The CDR3 region is CASSFRGLGTEAFF. The CDR3 bases are TGTGCCAGCAGCTTCAGGGGGCTTGGAACTGAAGCTTTCTTT.

In DNA, the CDR3 is TGTGCCAGCAGCCTCTCTAGCGGGGGGGCAGATACGCAGTATTTT. It translates to CASSLSSGGADTQYF. V and J are TRBV3-1 (or the pseudogene TRBV3-2) and TRBJ2-3; 12 positions match TRBD2. This CDR3 contains 15 residues. Unmatched junction bases numbered 3, after V lost 4 bases and J lost 4 bases. Per the germline V gene, CDR1 is LGHDT and CDR2 is YNNKEL (reference sequence).

The chain uses TRBV29-1 and TRBJ1-1; D remains ambiguous. This CDR3 comprises 10 residues. V lost 6 bases and J 5 bases, leaving 7 bases between the germline ends. Germline V gives CDR1 SQVTM, CDR2 ANQGSEA. The CDR3 DNA reads as TGCAGCGTCTGGCAGACTGAAGCTTTCTTT. This gives the protein CSVWQTEAFF.

The genes are TRBV6-5 and TRBJ1-6; D ambiguous. Germline V gene lookup returns CDR1 MNHEY and CDR2 SVGAGI. The ends were cut back, 4 bases at V and 7 bases at J, with 5 bases in the middle. CDR3 length equals 12 residues. The CDR3 spells CASSFGNSPLHF. CDR3 nucleotide sequence: TGTGCCAGCAGTTTCGGGAATTCACCCCTCCACTTT.

The chain recombines TRBV10-1 with TRBJ2-3; D perhaps matches TRBD1 (6 bases). The CDR3 loop spans 14 amino acids. Per the germline V gene, CDR1 is WNHNN and CDR2 is SYGVQD (reference sequence). V lost 1 base and J lost 4, with 9 bases in between. This CDR3 reads CASSEYRAPDTQYF. The CDR3 coding sequence is TGCGCCAGCAGTGAGTACAGGGCCCCAGATACGCAGTATTTT.

This chain connects TRBV24-1 to TRBJ2-3, with 11 bases identical to TRBD2. The CDR3 contains 15 residues. From germline, CDR1 is KGHDR and CDR2 SFDVKD. After removal of 5 bases from V and 0 bases from J, the junction contained 0 bases not matched to a gene. The CDR3 DNA reads as TGTGCCACCAGTGGGACTAGCGGGAGCACAGATACGCAGTATTTT. As protein: CATSGTSGSTDTQYF.

Only a few counts were recorded for this clone. This sequence joins TRBV3-1 (or the pseudogene TRBV3-2) and TRBJ1-1; tentative D call: TRBD1 (6 bases). The CDR3 totals 14 residues. CDR1 and CDR2 from the germline V gene are LGHDT and YNNKEL (reference sequence). V lost 6 bases and J 1 base, leaving 12 bases between the germline ends. The CDR3 coding sequence is TGTGCCAGCAGACCCGGGACATCGAACACTGAAGCTTTCTTT. Translation gives CASRPGTSNTEAFF.

This chain joins TRBV30 and TRBJ2-7; 8 bases line up with TRBD1. The CDR3 has 15 residues. V lost 4 bases, J lost 3 bases, and 11 bases stayed unmatched. The germline gives CDR1 GTSNPN, CDR2 SVGIG (reference sequence). The CDR3 nucleotides are TGTGCCTGGACCAAAGGACAGGGTAGATTCTACGAGCAGTACTTC. Amino acid sequence: CAWTKGQGRFYEQYF. The full variable domain, with the rest looked up from reference TRBV30 and TRBJ2-7, is SQTIHQWPATLVQPVGSPLSLECTVEGTSNPNLYWYRQAAGRGLQLLFYSVGIGQISSEVPQNLSASRPQDRQFILSSKKLLLSDSGFYLCAWTKGQGRFYEQYFGPGTRLTVT.